This T cell receptor (beta chain) stems from a study of molecular identifiers for immune sequencing clone quantification. TCRdb re-derived calls from the PCR reads in MiXCR, one entry per CDR3 protein. The sample holds about 640,000 distinct CDR3 sequences; nearly 20% are singletons and the top ten take roughly 0.83%. The CDR3 runs 16 residues. Remarks on this clonotype: What it binds is not known. This may come from a read error, since a much larger clone is one base off.

Study-wide results and caveats: Barcodes shared by identical TCR molecules could lead to underestimated sizes of highly expanded clones.

V gene TRBV12-3 or TRBV12-4 combines with J gene TRBJ1-2; perhaps TRBD1 as D (5 bases). The source material was naive CD8+ T cells from blood, with Jurkat cell RNA spiked in. This sample's subset: FACS-sorted CD8+CD4-CCR7+CD45RA+ naive T cells. The receptor's source is a human donor in good health. Some libraries in this study had Jurkat cell RNA spiked in. The CDR3 loop is CANSSNLDSPNYGYTF. CDR3 bases: TGTGCCAACAGTTCTAATCTAGACAGTCCTAACTATGGCTACACCTTC.